A single sample gave rise to the 14 T cell receptor beta chains below, sequenced in a study of CXCR3-negative and CXCR3-positive naive CD8 T cells. 5' RACE with UMI labels generated the TRB cDNA libraries. TCRdb re-called the 5' RACE reads and shows each CDR3 protein once, DNA omitted. The sample includes around 60,000 distinct CDR3 sequences. What these receptors recognize is not known. Study results and limitations: CXCR3-positive naive cells carried more hydrophobic TRB CDR3s than CXCR3-negative naive cells did.

The sequenced material came from naive CXCR3+ CD8+ T cells from blood. Subset specified: CD45RO-CCR7+CD27+CD95- naive CD8+ T cells expressing CXCR3 (TNR3+). These receptors came from a human donor in good health. Some clones in this sample may be carry-over from other donors' samples.

V and J are TRBV5-6 and TRBJ2-1; TCRdb outputs TRBD1, but without DNA this stays unchecked. Per germline, CDR1 SGHDT and CDR2 YYEEEE. The CDR3 contains 12 residues. The CDR3 is CASSSSWDEQFF. The entire variable domain, with the rest obtained from reference TRBV5-6 and TRBJ2-1, is as follows: DAGVTQSPTHLIKTRGQQVTLRCSPKSGHDTVSWYQQALGQGPQFIFQYYEEEERQRGNFPDRFSGHQFPNYSSELNVNALLLGDSALYLCASSSSWDEQFFGPGTRLTVL.

The CDR3 here is CATSRDRGGNTEAFF. The chain employs TRBV15 and TRBJ1-1; with no DNA, the TCRdb D assignment of TRBD1 cannot be verified. Germline CDR1 and CDR2: LNHNV and YYDKDF (reference sequence). This CDR3 is 15 amino acids long.

The chain has TRBV2 and TRBJ2-1; there is no DNA to check the TCRdb D call of TRBD1. CDR1 and CDR2 (germline): SNHLY, FYNNEI. This CDR3 is built from 15 residues. The CDR3 spells CASREGTGSYNEQFF.

V and J are TRBV6-2 or TRBV6-3 and TRBJ1-1. There are 13 residues in the CDR3. From germline, CDR1 is MNHEY and CDR2 SVGEGT. CDR3 protein: CASSYLGNTEAFF.

The chain combines TRBV6-2 or TRBV6-3 with TRBJ2-3; TCRdb designates TRBD2, a call that cannot be tested without DNA. The CDR3 totals 18 residues. The germline V gene has CDR1 MNHEY and CDR2 SVGEGT. The CDR3 here is CASSYSISGGPIQDTQYF.

The chain is built from TRBV12-3 or TRBV12-4 and TRBJ1-1; checking the TCRdb D call of TRBD1 is not possible without DNA. The CDR3 contains 13 residues. CDR3 region: CASRGAAGTEAFF.

V gene TRBV6-1 combines with J gene TRBJ2-1; TCRdb gives TRBD1 as the D gene, but with no DNA this cannot be confirmed. Germline V CDR1 and CDR2: MNHNS, SASEGT. The CDR3 sequence is 14 residues long. The CDR3 reads CASSDLTGYNEQFF.

V and J are TRBV6-2 or TRBV6-3 and TRBJ2-7; TCRdb indicates TRBD1, and absent DNA this call remains unverified. Germline CDR1 MNHEY, CDR2 SVGEGT. The CDR3 runs 14 residues. CDR3 amino acids: CASSYRDASYEQYF.

The rearrangement uses TRBV16 and TRBJ2-7; TCRdb calls TRBD1, which cannot be checked without DNA. Germline V gene lookup returns CDR1 KGHSY and CDR2 FQNENV. There are 14 residues in the CDR3. CDR3 sequence reads: CASSLSSKGVEQYF.

CDR3 sequence reads: CASRDRANTEAFF. This rearrangement joins TRBV7-3 to TRBJ1-1; the D call from TCRdb, TRBD1, cannot be confirmed without DNA. Germline CDR1 and CDR2: SGHTA and FQGTGA. This CDR3 has 13 residues.

The rearrangement uses TRBV29-1 and TRBJ1-2. CDR3 length: 12 amino acids. CDR1 and CDR2 (germline): SQVTM, ANQGSEA. The CDR3 sequence: CSVESTNYGYTF.

The chain uses TRBV15 and TRBJ2-7. Germline loops: CDR1 LNHNV, CDR2 YYDKDF (reference sequence). The CDR3 sequence is 13 residues long. CDR3 residues: CATSAQRLYEQYF.

This chain uses TRBV6-6 with TRBJ2-3. Germline V gives CDR1 MNHNY, CDR2 SVGAGI (reference sequence). The CDR3 covers 13 residues. The CDR3 sequence is CASSYGFLDTQYF.

This rearrangement joins TRBV7-8 to TRBJ2-7; without DNA, the TCRdb call of TRBD1 cannot be checked. CDR3 length: 15 residues. In germline, CDR1 is SGHVS, CDR2 FQNEAQ. CDR3 amino acids: CASSFRGQGNYEQYF.